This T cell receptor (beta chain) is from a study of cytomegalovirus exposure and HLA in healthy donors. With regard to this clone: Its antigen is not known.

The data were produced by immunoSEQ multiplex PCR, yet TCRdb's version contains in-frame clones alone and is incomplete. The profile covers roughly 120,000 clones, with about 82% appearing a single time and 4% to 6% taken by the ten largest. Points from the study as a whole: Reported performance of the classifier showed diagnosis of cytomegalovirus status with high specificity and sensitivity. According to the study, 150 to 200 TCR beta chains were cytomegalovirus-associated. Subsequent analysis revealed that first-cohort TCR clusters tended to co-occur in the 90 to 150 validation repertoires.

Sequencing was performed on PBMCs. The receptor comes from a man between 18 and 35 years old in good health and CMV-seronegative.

The DNA for the CDR3 is TGTGCCAGCAGCGGGGGGAAGGTCAGGTATGGCTACACCTTC. It yields the protein CASSGGKVRYGYTF. J is TRBJ1-2 and V is TRBV6-1; TRBD1 might be the D (5 bases). Germline V lookup: CDR1 MNHNS, CDR2 SASEGT. This CDR3 is built from 14 residues. Trimming removed 6 bases from V and 5 bases from J, with 16 bases in between.